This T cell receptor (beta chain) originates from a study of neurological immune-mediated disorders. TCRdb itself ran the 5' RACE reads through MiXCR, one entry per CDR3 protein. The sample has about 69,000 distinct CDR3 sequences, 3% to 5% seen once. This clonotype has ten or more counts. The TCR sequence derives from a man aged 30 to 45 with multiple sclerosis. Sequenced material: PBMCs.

In DNA form, the CDR3 reads TGCGCCAGCAGCTTTGCAGAGAAAAATGAGCAGTTCTTC. It is translated as CASSFAEKNEQFF. The chain is built from TRBV5-1 and TRBJ2-1; D is ambiguous. CDR3 length: 13 residues. Germline V gene data show CDR1 as SGHRS and CDR2 as YFSETQ. V was trimmed by 2 bases and J by 7 bases, leaving 10 bases between them. Looking up the rest from reference TRBV5-1 and TRBJ2-1 gives the full variable domain: KAGVTQTPRYLIKTRGQQVTLSCSPISGHRSVSWYQQTPGQGLQFLFEYFSETQRNKGNFPGRFSGRQFSNSRSEMNVSTLELGDSALYLCASSFAEKNEQFFGPGTRLTVL.